The clone carrying this T cell receptor beta chain was detected a few times. Its matching antigen is unknown. The data were obtained in a study of shared clonotypes between healthy human individuals. Overall study: Donors consisted of two women and a few men between 18 and 49.

Profiling relied on immunoSEQ multiplex PCR, and the TCRdb table lists in-frame clones only, not all of them. Altogether over a million clones are present, around 78% being singletons, with the ten largest covering 0.61%. Germline CDR1 and CDR2: SGHTA and FQGNSA. Deletions cut 5 bases from V and 0 bases from J, with 10 bases between. This CDR3 comprises 15 residues. Overall study results and limits: Clonotypes not shared had lower generation probabilities than those common to all four donors. Having only a few donors restricted how much genetic and exposure-history diversity was captured.

The V call is TRBV7-2, the J call TRBJ2-2, with D possibly being TRBD1 (6 bases). Sequencing was done on a sample of memory CD4+ T cells from PBMCs. Subset of the sample: CD45RA-negative fraction. This receptor was obtained from a man younger than 35 in good health. Some clones in this sample may be carry-over from other donors' samples. CDR3 amino acids: CASSPQGTNTGELFF. The CDR3 DNA follows: TGTGCCAGCAGCCCACAGGGTACGAACACCGGGGAGCTGTTTTTT.